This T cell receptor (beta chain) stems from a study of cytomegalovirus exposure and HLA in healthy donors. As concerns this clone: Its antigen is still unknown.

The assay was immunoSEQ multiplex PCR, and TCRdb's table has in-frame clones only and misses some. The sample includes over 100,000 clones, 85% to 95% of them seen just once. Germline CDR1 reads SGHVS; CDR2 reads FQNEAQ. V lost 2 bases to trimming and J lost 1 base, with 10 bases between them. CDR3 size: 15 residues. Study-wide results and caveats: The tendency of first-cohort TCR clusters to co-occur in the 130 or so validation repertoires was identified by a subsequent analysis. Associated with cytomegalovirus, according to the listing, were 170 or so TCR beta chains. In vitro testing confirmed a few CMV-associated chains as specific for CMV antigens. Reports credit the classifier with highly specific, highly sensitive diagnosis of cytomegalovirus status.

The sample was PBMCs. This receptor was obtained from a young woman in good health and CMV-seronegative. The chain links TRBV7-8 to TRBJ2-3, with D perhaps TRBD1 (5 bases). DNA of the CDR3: TGTGCCAGCAGCTTAAGATTAGGGGGCACAGATACGCAGTATTTT. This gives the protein CASSLRLGGTDTQYF. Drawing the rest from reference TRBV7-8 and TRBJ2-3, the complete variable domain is GAGVSQSPRYKVAKRGQDVALRCDPISGHVSLFWYQQALGQGPEFLTYFQNEAQLDKSGLPSDRFFAERPEGSVSTLKIQRTQQEDSAVYLCASSLRLGGTDTQYFGPGTRLTVL.